This T cell receptor beta chain was sequenced in a study of CD8+ T cells in alopecia areata. At the level of the study: Treated individuals took tofacitinib by mouth, 5 to 10 mg twice daily. Scoring treated patients' severity relied on the percentage of scalp area affected. Regarding the study as a whole: Clonality in the scalp and expanded CD8+ clones ranked among the top 100 were significantly decreased by tofacitinib.

Note on this clone: Its cognate antigen is unknown.

Reverse transcribed after extraction, RNA yielded cDNA as the sequencing template. Sequenced by immunoSEQ multiplex PCR; TCRdb stores in-frame clones only, minus some. The table records approximately 130,000 clones, approximately 60% of them present only once. Treatment specified: oral pan-JAK inhibitor, 5-10 mg twice daily. Sorting separated CD4+ and CD8+ T cells out of PBMCs. This CDR3 spans 13 amino acids. In germline, CDR1 is SNHLY, CDR2 FYNNEI. V was clipped by 4 bases and J by 2 bases, with 7 bases between them. The TCR originated in a human donor with alopecia areata. The sample in question was CD4+ T cells sorted from blood, obtained at week 4, from a patient treated with tofacitinib. The chain is built from TRBV2 and TRBJ2-3, with D perhaps TRBD1 (5 bases). DNA for the CDR3: TGTGCCAGCAGTGGGGGCTTCACAGATACGCAGTATTTT. Its protein product is CASSGGFTDTQYF.